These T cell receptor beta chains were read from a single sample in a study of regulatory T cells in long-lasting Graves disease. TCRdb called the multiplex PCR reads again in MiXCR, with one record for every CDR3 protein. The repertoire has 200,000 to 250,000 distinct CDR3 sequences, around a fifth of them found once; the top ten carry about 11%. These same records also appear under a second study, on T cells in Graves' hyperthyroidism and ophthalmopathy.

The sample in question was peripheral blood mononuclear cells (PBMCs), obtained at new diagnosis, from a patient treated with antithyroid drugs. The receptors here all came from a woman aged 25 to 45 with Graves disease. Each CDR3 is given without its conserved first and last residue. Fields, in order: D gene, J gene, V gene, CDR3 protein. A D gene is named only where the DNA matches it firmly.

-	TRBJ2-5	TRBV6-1	ASEQQETQY
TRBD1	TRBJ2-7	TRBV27	ASSQRQGEQY
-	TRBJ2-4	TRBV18	ASSPPRGEAKNIQY
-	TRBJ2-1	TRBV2	ASSEASAQF
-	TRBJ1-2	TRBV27	AGSPTFGGIYGYT
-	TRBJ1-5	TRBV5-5	ASSFHQSNQPQH
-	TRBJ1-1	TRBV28	ASSRSTEAF
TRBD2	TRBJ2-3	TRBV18	ASSPTSGGARGTDTQY
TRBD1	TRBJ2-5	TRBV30	AWSGTGGGVTQY
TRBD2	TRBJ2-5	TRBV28	ASSLFSPLSGRAPGETQY
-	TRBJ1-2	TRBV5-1	ASSLLGRTDYGYT
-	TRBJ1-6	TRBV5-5	ASSLPSGNSPLH
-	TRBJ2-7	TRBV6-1	ASPSDTGFNEQY
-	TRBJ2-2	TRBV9	ASSVVGSGELF
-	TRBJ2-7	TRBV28	ASSWGSPYEQY
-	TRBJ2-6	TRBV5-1	ASSSEGANVLT
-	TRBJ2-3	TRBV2	ASSATGSRDTQY
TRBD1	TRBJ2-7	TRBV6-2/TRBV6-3	ASSLGGQGAGYEQY
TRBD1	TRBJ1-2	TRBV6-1	ASTRGQGYT
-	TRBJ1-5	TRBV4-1	ASSPPGAQPQH
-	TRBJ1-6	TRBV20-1	SATRPDYNSPLH
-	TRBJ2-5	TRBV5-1	ASSAQSGARETQY
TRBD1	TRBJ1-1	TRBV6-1	ASSPIDRGGGVEAF
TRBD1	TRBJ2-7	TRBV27	ASSLETGTGKVYEQY
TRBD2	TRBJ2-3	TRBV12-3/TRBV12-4	ASGLAGSAGTDTQY